Each of the 5 T cell receptor beta chains below was sequenced from the same sample in a study of cytomegalovirus exposure and HLA in healthy donors. The PCR had 60 Vbeta and 13 Jbeta primers. Assay used: immunoSEQ multiplex PCR; TCRdb lists only in-frame clones, some missing. The table shows about 140,000 clones, with 80% occurring only once. The sample comprised PBMCs. The receptor source for this set is a young man in good health and CMV-seronegative.

This clone was seen at least ten times. The V gene is TRBV4-1, the J gene TRBJ1-1; no definite D call. The CDR3 has 14 residues. V was cut by 2 bases and J by 7 bases, with 14 bases left in between. The V gene's germline CDR1 is MGHRA and CDR2 YSYEKL. In DNA, the CDR3 is TGCGCCAGCAGCCAAACGGAACGTTCGGGTGAAGCTTTCTTT. It encodes CASSQTERSGEAFF.

The chain has TRBV25-1 and TRBJ2-2; weak D call: TRBD1 (5 bases). V lost 3 bases, J lost 1 base, and 9 bases lay in between. This CDR3 is built from 15 residues. The V gene's germline CDR1 is MGHDK and CDR2 SYGVNS. The DNA for the CDR3 is TGTGCCAGCAGTGATGTGCAGGGGAACACCGGGGAGCTGTTTTTT. Translating it yields CASSDVQGNTGELFF.

Concerning this clone: One end of the junction is discordant with germline, which a read error may explain. The chain has TRBV6-1 and TRBJ1-5; tentative D call: TRBD1 (5 bases). The CDR3 sequence is 13 residues long. Per the germline V gene, CDR1 is MNHNS and CDR2 is SASEGT. The CDR3 nucleotides read TGTGCCAGCGTAGAGACAGTCAATCAGCCCCAGAATTTT. Its protein is CASVETVNQPQNF.

J is TRBJ2-1 and V is TRBV9, with D possibly matching TRBD1 (6 bases). Germline CDR1 reads SGDLS; CDR2 reads YYNGEE. V lost 2 bases to trimming and J lost 5 bases, with 11 bases between them. The CDR3 runs 14 residues. DNA of the CDR3: TGTGCCAGCAGCGTGTACACAGGGAACAATGAGCAGTTCTTC. This sequence encodes CASSVYTGNNEQFF.

The chain recombines TRBV5-1 with TRBJ2-7, with TRBD1 identical over 8 bases. Germline values: CDR1 SGHRS, CDR2 YFSETQ. The trim removed 0 bases at V and 3 bases at J, leaving 5 bases unmatched. This CDR3 spans 15 amino acids. The CDR3 DNA follows: TGCGCCAGCAGCTTGGCCCCCGACAGGGGCTACGAGCAGTACTTC. It is translated as CASSLAPDRGYEQYF.